This is a list of T cell receptor beta chains from one sample in a study of Graves' ophthalmopathy and Graves' hyperthyroidism. Each CDR3 protein gets one entry after TCRdb re-called the multiplex PCR reads with MiXCR. The table shows about 200,000 distinct CDR3 sequences, with under 30% occurring only once. Sequences were obtained from peripheral blood. These receptor sequences come from a man between 50 and 59 years old with Graves' ophthalmopathy. Both conserved end residues are part of each CDR3. Some rows have no size entry. The others give once, few or many, or a class for an expanded clone.

v_call	clone_size	j_call	cdr3_aa
TRBV6-1	many	TRBJ1-5	CASSEAVGQRNQPQHF
TRBV7-2	many	TRBJ2-7	CASSFPDSSYEQYF
TRBV6-1	-	TRBJ2-5	CASRPHDRVEETQYF
TRBV28	-	TRBJ2-2	CATLLWVTGELFF
TRBV4-1	-	TRBJ2-2	CASSQEPVAGANTGELFF
TRBV29-1	many	TRBJ2-7	CSVEMGVGQYF
TRBV4-1	many	TRBJ2-4	CASSQDGDRGDIQYF
TRBV5-6	many	TRBJ2-7	CASSPLGAAGYEQYF
TRBV7-2	-	TRBJ2-7	CASSLAGSFGYEQYF
TRBV7-2	many	TRBJ2-4	CASSLVSLPQNIQYF
TRBV11-2	many	TRBJ2-7	CASSLGHLLVYEQYF
TRBV11-2	many	TRBJ2-7	CASSFGGLAGGGEQYF
TRBV12-3/TRBV12-4	many	TRBJ2-5	CASSFQLAGPRETQYF
TRBV6-1	few	TRBJ1-1	CATRGRLNTEAFF
TRBV28	many	TRBJ2-7	CASSRRLAGGGEQYF
TRBV12-3/TRBV12-4	many	TRBJ2-2	CASSLTDSGELFF
TRBV24-1	many	TRBJ1-6	CATSDLRRGMRSPLHF
TRBV28	-	TRBJ1-2	CASIEGGDLSYGYTF
TRBV7-8	many	TRBJ2-7	CASRRDRRSYEQYF
TRBV12-3/TRBV12-4	-	TRBJ1-1	CASSSEGRTEAFF
TRBV6-1	few	TRBJ2-7	CASSPGGIRSYEQYF
TRBV28	many	TRBJ1-5	CASSQIRGLSNQPQHF
TRBV27	-	TRBJ2-5	CASSLSRTLLGETQYF
TRBV28	-	TRBJ2-2	CASRLQGAPGELFF
TRBV5-1	many	TRBJ2-7	CASSLRSTSGHSYEQYF